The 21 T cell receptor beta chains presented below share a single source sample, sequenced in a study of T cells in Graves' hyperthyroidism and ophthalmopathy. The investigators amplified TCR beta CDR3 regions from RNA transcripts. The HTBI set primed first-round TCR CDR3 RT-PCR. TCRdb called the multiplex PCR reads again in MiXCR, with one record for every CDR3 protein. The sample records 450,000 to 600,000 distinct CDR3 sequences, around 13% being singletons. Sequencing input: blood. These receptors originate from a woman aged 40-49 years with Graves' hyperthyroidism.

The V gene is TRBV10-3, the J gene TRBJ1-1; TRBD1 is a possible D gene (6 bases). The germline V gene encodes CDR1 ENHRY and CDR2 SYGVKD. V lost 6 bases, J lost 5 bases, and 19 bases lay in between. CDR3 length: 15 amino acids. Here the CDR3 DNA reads TGTGCCATCAGGCTTAACAGGGATGTGGGGACTGAAGCTTTCTTT. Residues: CAIRLNRDVGTEAFF.

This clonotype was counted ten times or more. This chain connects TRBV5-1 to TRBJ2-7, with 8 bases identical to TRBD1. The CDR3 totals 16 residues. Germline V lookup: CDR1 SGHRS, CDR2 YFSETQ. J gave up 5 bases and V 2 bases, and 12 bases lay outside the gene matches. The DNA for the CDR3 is TGCGCCAGCAGCTTAGATGAGGGACAGGCTTGGAACGAGCAGTACTTC. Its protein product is CASSLDEGQAWNEQYF.

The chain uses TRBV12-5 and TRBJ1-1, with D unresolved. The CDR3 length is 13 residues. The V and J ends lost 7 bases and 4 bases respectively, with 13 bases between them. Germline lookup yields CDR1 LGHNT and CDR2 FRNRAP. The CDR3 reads CASASWTGTEAFF. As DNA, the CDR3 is TGTGCTAGTGCCTCCTGGACCGGCACTGAAGCTTTCTTT.

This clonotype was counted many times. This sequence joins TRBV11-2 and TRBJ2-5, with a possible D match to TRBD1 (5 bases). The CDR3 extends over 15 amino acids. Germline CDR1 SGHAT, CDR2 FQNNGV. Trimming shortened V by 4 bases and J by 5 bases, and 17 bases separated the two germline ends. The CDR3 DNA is TGTGCCAGCAGCTCAGGACATGGGGCCCAGGAGACCCAGTACTTC. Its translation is CASSSGHGAQETQYF. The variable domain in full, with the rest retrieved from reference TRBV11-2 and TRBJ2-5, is EAGVAQSPRYKIIEKRQSVAFWCNPISGHATLYWYQQILGQGPKLLIQFQNNGVVDDSQLPKDRFSAERLKGVDSTLKIQPAKLEDSAVYLCASSSGHGAQETQYFGPGTRLLVL.

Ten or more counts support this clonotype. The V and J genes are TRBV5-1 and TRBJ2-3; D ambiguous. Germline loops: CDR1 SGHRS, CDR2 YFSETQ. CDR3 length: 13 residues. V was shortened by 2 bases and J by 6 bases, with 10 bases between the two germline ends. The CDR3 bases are TGCGCCAGCAGCTTAAACGGAGAGGATACGCAGTATTTT. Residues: CASSLNGEDTQYF.

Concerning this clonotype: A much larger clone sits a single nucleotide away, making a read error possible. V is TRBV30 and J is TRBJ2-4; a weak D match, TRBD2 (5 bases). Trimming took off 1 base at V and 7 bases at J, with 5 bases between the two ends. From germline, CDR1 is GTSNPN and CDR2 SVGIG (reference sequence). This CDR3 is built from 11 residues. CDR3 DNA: TGTGCCTGGAGTGGAGGGAACATTCAGTACTTC. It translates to CAWSGGNIQYF.

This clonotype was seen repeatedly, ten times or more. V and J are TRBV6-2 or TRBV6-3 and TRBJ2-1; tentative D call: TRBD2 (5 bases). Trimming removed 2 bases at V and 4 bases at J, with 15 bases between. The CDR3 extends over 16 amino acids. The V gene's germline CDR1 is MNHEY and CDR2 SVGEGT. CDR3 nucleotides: TGTGCCAGCAGTTACGTAGCGAGCTCAACGTACAATGAGCAGTTCTTC. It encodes CASSYVASSTYNEQFF.

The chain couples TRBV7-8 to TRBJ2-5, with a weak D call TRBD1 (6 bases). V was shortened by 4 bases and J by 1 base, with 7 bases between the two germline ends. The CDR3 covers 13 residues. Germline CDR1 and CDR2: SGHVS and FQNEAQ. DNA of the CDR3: TGTGCCAGCAGCTGGGACACCCAAGAGACCCAGTACTTC. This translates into CASSWDTQETQYF.

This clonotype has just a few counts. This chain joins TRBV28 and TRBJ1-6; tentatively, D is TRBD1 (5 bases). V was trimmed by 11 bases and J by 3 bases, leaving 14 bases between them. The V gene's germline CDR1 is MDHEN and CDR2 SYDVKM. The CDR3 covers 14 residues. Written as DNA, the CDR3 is TGTGCCGCGGGGGTCCAAAACTATAATTCACCCCTCCACTTT. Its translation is CAAGVQNYNSPLHF.

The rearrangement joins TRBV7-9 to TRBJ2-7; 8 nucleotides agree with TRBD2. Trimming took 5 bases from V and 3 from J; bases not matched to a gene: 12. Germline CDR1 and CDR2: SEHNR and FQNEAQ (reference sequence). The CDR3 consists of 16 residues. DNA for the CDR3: TGTGCCAGCAGCCCCCCGTCGGCGGGAGGCTTCTACGAGCAGTACTTC. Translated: CASSPPSAGGFYEQYF.

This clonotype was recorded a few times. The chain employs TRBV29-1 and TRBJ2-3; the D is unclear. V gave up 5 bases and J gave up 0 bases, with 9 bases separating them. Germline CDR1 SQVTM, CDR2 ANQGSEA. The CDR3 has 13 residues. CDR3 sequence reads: CSVTTGSTDTQYF. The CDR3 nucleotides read TGCAGCGTTACTACTGGGAGCACAGATACGCAGTATTTT.

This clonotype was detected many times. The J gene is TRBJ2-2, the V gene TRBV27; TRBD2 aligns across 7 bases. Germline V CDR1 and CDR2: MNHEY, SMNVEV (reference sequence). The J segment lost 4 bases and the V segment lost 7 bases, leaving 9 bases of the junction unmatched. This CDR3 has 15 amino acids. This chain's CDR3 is CASTSSGRVTGELFF. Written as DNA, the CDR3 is TGTGCCAGCACCTCCTCAGGGAGGGTCACCGGGGAGCTGTTTTTT.

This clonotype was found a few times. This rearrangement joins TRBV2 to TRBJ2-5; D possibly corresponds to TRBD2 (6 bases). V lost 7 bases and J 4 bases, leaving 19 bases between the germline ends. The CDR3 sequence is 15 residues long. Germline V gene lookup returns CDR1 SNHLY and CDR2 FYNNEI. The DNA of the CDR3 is TGTGCCAGCACTCCCGCGGGGCAGGAGGTAGAGACCCAGTACTTC. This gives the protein CASTPAGQEVETQYF.

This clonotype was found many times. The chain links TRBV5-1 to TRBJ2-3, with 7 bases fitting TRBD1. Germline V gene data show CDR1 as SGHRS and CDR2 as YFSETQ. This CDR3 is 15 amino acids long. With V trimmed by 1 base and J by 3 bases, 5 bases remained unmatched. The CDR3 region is CASSLIDRATDTQYF. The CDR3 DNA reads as TGCGCCAGCAGCTTGATTGACAGGGCAACAGATACGCAGTATTTT.

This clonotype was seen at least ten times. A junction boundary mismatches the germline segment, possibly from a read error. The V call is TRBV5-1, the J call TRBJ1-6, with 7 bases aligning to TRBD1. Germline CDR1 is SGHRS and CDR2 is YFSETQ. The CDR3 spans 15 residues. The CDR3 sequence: CASSLRQGGNSPLHF. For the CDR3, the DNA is TGTGCCAGCAGTTTAAGACAGGGTGGTAATTCACCCCTCCACTTT.

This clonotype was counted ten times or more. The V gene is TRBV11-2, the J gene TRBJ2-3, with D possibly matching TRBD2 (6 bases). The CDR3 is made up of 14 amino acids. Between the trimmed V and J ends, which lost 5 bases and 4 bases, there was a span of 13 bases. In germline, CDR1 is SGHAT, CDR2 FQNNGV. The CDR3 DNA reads TGTGCCAGCAGCCTCCGGGGGTTCGCAGATACGCAGTATTTT. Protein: CASSLRGFADTQYF.

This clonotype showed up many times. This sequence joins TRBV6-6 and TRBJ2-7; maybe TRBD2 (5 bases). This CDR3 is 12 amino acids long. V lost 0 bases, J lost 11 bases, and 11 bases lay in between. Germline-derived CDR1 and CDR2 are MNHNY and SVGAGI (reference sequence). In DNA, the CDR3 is TGTGCCAGCAGTTACTCGAGTCGGGGAGAGTACTTC. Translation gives CASSYSSRGEYF.

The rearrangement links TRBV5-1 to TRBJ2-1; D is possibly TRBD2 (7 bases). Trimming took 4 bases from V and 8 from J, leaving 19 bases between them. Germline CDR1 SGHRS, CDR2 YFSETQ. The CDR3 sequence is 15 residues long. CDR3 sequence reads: CASSRTAQRGDEQFF. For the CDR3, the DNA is TGCGCCAGCAGCCGGACAGCTCAGCGGGGCGATGAGCAGTTCTTC.

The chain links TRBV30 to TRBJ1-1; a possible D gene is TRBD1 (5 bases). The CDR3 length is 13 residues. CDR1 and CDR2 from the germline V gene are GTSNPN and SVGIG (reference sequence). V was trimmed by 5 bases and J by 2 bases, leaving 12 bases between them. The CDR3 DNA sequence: TGTGCCTGGGCCAGAGGACAAAACACTGAAGCTTTCTTT. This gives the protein CAWARGQNTEAFF.

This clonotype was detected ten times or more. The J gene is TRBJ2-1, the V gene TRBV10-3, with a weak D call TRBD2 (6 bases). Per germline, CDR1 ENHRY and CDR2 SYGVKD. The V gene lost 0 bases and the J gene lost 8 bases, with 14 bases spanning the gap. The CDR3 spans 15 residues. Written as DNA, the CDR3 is TGTGCCATCAGTGAGTCGACTAGTGCGGCGGATGAGCAGTTCTTC. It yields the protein CAISESTSAADEQFF.

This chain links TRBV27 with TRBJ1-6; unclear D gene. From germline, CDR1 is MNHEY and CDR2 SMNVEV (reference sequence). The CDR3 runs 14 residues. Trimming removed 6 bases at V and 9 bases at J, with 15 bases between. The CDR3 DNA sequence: TGTGCCAGCAGGTTCGTCAAAAGTGGTTCACCCCTCCACTTT. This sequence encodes CASRFVKSGSPLHF.